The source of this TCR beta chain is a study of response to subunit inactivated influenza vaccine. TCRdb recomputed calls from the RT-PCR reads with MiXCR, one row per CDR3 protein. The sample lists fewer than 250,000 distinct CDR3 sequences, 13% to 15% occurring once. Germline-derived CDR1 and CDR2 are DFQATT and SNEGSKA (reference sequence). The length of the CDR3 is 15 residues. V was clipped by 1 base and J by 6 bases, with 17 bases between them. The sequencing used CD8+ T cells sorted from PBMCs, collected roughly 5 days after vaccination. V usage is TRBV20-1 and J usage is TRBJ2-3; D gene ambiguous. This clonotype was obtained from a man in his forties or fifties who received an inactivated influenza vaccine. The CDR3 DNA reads TGCAGTGCTAGAGTTAGACCCCAGACCGGCGATACGCAGTATTTT. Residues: CSARVRPQTGDTQYF.